Presented here are 30 T cell receptor beta chains from one specimen sequenced in a study of T cell repertoires in cytomegalovirus infection. TCRdb reprocessed the reads with MiXCR, giving one entry per CDR3 protein. The repertoire holds around 170,000 distinct CDR3 sequences, with under 15% as singletons. Sequenced material: PBMCs. The receptors were sampled from a human donor in good health (CMV status not recorded). Some clones in this sample may be carry-over from other donors' samples.

In its sample, this clonotype was seen many times. This chain links TRBV7-2 with TRBJ2-1; D not certain. The V gene lost 5 bases and the J gene lost 16 bases, with 9 bases spanning the gap. The CDR3 contains 9 residues. CDR1 is SGHTA and CDR2 is FQGNSA in the germline V gene. CDR3 region: CASSPSDFF. Here the CDR3 DNA reads TGTGCCAGCAGCCCCTCGGATTTCTTC.

Only a few counts were recorded for this clonotype. CDR3: CASGLGRGGTEAFF. The DNA of the CDR3 is TGTGCTAGTGGTTTGGGAAGGGGAGGCACTGAAGCTTTCTTT. V is TRBV12-5 and J is TRBJ1-1; tentatively, D is TRBD1 (5 bases). Germline lookup yields CDR1 LGHNT and CDR2 FRNRAP. The CDR3 contains 14 residues. V lost 1 base to trimming and J lost 4 bases, with 10 bases between them. Full variable domain (outside the CDR3, taken from reference TRBV12-5 and TRBJ1-1): DARVTQTPRHKVTEMGQEVTMRCQPILGHNTVFWYRQTMMQGLELLAYFRNRAPLDDSGMPKDRFSAEMPDATLATLKIQPSEPRDSAVYFCASGLGRGGTEAFFGQGTRLTVV.

The table lists this clonotype with a few counts. The rearrangement joins TRBV9 to TRBJ2-1; 7 bases fit TRBD2. The CDR3 length is 14 residues. Germline lookup yields CDR1 SGDLS and CDR2 YYNGEE. V trimming: 0 bases; J trimming: 5 bases; junction bases outside the gene matches: 2. This CDR3 reads CASSVGGRNNEQFF. In DNA, the CDR3 is TGTGCCAGCAGCGTAGGCGGGAGAAACAATGAGCAGTTCTTC. Full variable domain (rest looked up from reference TRBV9 and TRBJ2-1): DSGVTQTPKHLITATGQRVTLRCSPRSGDLSVYWYQQSLDQGLQFLIQYYNGEERAKGNILERFSAQQFPDLHSELNLSSLELGDSALYFCASSVGGRNNEQFFGPGTRLTVL.

This clonotype has only a few counts. The chain is built from TRBV28 and TRBJ2-7; TRBD1 or TRBD2 may be the D gene (5 bases each). V shed 4 bases and J shed 2 bases, with 15 bases lying between them. Germline loops: CDR1 MDHEN, CDR2 SYDVKM. The CDR3 runs 15 residues. CDR3 DNA sequence: TGTGCCAGCAGTTCAACCCGGGGCATAGCCTACGAGCAGTACTTC. It is translated as CASSSTRGIAYEQYF.

This clonotype was detected a few times. The chain carries TRBV28 and TRBJ2-3; D not certain. The CDR3 runs 14 residues. V was shortened by 4 bases and J by 4 bases, with 12 bases between the two germline ends. CDR1 is MDHEN and CDR2 is SYDVKM in the germline V gene. CDR3 bases: TGTGCCAGCAGTTCCTCACTCGGGTCAGATACGCAGTATTTT. It yields the protein CASSSSLGSDTQYF.

This clonotype appeared many times. CDR3 region: CASSLGLAGINYEQYF. Written as DNA, the CDR3 is TGTGCCAGCAGCTTAGGACTAGCGGGGATCAACTACGAGCAGTACTTC. This sequence joins TRBV7-2 and TRBJ2-7; 11 bases align to TRBD2. The CDR3 totals 16 residues. CDR1 and CDR2 (germline): SGHTA, FQGNSA. Trimming cost V 1 base and J 3 bases; bases outside gene matches: 5.

This clonotype was detected many times. This chain joins TRBV7-2 and TRBJ1-5; D is uncertain. CDR1 and CDR2 (germline): SGHTA, FQGNSA. The germline V and J ends were trimmed by 5 bases and 2 bases, with 10 bases remaining between them. The CDR3 loop spans 14 amino acids. The CDR3 DNA follows: TGTGCCAGCAGCCCCATCGGGGGCAATCAGCCCCAGCATTTT. Encoded protein: CASSPIGGNQPQHF.

The V call is TRBV29-1, the J call TRBJ2-1; D not resolved. The CDR3 sequence is 14 residues long. Germline values: CDR1 SQVTM, CDR2 ANQGSEA. The V end was cut by 7 bases, the J end by 0 bases, with 13 bases between. The CDR3 nucleotides read TGCAGCGCTGGCCGTTACGGCTCCTACAATGAGCAGTTCTTC. Its translation is CSAGRYGSYNEQFF.

Only a few counts were recorded for this clonotype. The chain has TRBV6-8 and TRBJ2-7; TRBD2 matches at 7 bases. The CDR3 runs 16 residues. J was trimmed by 2 bases and V by 2 bases; bases with no gene match: 9. Looked up from germline, CDR1 is MNHGY and CDR2 is SAAAGT. This chain's CDR3 is CASSYVERGPTYEQYF. The DNA of the CDR3 is TGTGCCAGCAGTTACGTGGAGCGGGGTCCAACCTACGAGCAGTACTTC.

This clonotype showed up many times. The chain links TRBV7-2 to TRBJ1-4; D ambiguous. The CDR3 extends over 13 amino acids. Germline-derived CDR1 and CDR2 are SGHTA and FQGNSA. Trimming stripped 5 bases from V and 8 bases from J, with 12 bases between. The CDR3 DNA sequence: TGTGCCAGCAGCCCCGGGCCCGGGGAAAAACTGTTTTTT. The encoded protein is CASSPGPGEKLFF.

This clonotype has ten or more counts. J is TRBJ1-1 and V is TRBV25-1, with TRBD1 as a possible D gene (6 bases). V lost 6 bases to trimming and J lost 5 bases, with 28 bases between them. The CDR3 spans 18 residues. The germline V gene has CDR1 MGHDK and CDR2 SYGVNS. CDR3 sequence reads: CASREGTPWSPRETEAFF. The CDR3, as DNA: TGTGCCAGCAGGGAAGGGACACCCTGGTCTCCTCGGGAAACTGAAGCTTTCTTT.

The chain couples TRBV28 to TRBJ2-2, with 11 bases lining up with TRBD2. V trimming: 6 bases; J trimming: 8 bases; junction bases outside the gene matches: 14. Germline V gene sequence: CDR1 MDHEN, CDR2 SYDVKM. This CDR3 has 17 residues. The CDR3 DNA reads as TGTGCCAGCAGCCGTCCCTTAGCGGGAGGGCCGTCGGGGGAGCTGTTTTTT. Amino acids: CASSRPLAGGPSGELFF.

V and J are TRBV29-1 and TRBJ1-2; no definite D call. The CDR3 is 12 residues long. The ends were cut back, 1 base at V and 1 base at J, with 4 bases in the middle. Per germline, CDR1 SQVTM and CDR2 ANQGSEA. CDR3 nucleotides: TGCAGCGTTGAAGGGGATAACTATGGCTACACCTTC. Translation gives CSVEGDNYGYTF.

In this sample, this clonotype turned up many times. The V gene is TRBV12-3 or TRBV12-4, the J gene TRBJ1-1; 10 bases line up with TRBD1. V gave up 4 bases and J gave up 5 bases; unmatched junction bases: 4. CDR3 length: 14 amino acids. The DNA of the CDR3 is TGTGCCAGCAGTTCCGTGGACAGGGGGACTGAAGCTTTCTTT. Its translation: CASSSVDRGTEAFF.

CDR3 sequence (DNA): TGTGCCATCAAGAGGGACAAGGGAGAGACCCAGTACTTC. Translating gives CAIKRDKGETQYF. This chain joins TRBV10-3 and TRBJ2-5, with TRBD1 as a possible D gene (6 bases). Trimming took off 7 bases at V and 4 bases at J, with 13 bases between the two ends. Per the germline V gene, CDR1 is ENHRY and CDR2 is SYGVKD. The CDR3 length is 13 residues.

The table lists this clonotype with a few counts. The chain links TRBV29-1 to TRBJ1-4; perhaps TRBD1 as D (5 bases). CDR1 is SQVTM and CDR2 is ANQGSEA in the germline V gene. The CDR3 is 13 residues long. The V end lost 0 bases, the J end lost 8 bases, and 10 bases lay between the germline ends. The CDR3 loop reads CSVEETGREKLFF. CDR3 bases: TGCAGCGTTGAAGAAACAGGACGGGAAAAACTGTTTTTT.

This clonotype was observed at least ten times. The genes are TRBV6-6 and TRBJ1-1; 7 nucleotides agree with TRBD1. J lost 6 bases, V lost 6 bases, and 1 base had no gene match. CDR1 and CDR2 from the germline V gene are MNHNY and SVGAGI (reference sequence). The CDR3 loop spans 11 amino acids. CDR3 region: CASRGQAEAFF. The DNA for the CDR3 is TGTGCCAGCAGAGGACAGGCTGAAGCTTTCTTT.

This clonotype was found many times. This sequence joins TRBV27 and TRBJ2-7; D perhaps matches TRBD2 (6 bases). V was trimmed by 8 bases and J by 4 bases, leaving 15 bases between them. CDR1 MNHEY and CDR2 SMNVEV come from the germline V gene (reference sequence). The CDR3 length is 13 residues. CDR3 protein: CASRGSGLYEQYF. The DNA of the CDR3 is TGTGCCAGCCGGGGGTCGGGCCTATACGAGCAGTACTTC.

The genes are TRBV6-1 and TRBJ2-5; the D is unclear. CDR1 is MNHNS, CDR2 SASEGT, per germline. The V and J ends lost 6 bases and 4 bases respectively, with 9 bases between them. CDR3 length equals 12 residues. Here the CDR3 DNA reads TGTGCCAGCAGGGGCTGGGGAGAGACCCAGTACTTC. This encodes CASRGWGETQYF.

The table lists this clonotype with a few counts. The J gene is TRBJ2-7, the V gene TRBV18, with TRBD1 identical over 7 bases. This CDR3 comprises 16 residues. The germline V gene encodes CDR1 KGHSH and CDR2 LQKENI. V was pared by 0 bases and J by 4 bases, with 9 bases of the junction left unmatched. The CDR3 bases are TGTGCCAGCTCACCACCGTGGATAGGGGGCGGATACGAGCAGTACTTC. This sequence encodes CASSPPWIGGGYEQYF.

This clonotype was picked up many times. This sequence joins TRBV4-1 and TRBJ2-3; D possibly corresponds to TRBD2 (6 bases). Germline CDR1 and CDR2: MGHRA and YSYEKL. V was pared by 0 bases and J by 3 bases, with 10 bases between. There are 15 residues in the CDR3. In DNA form, the CDR3 reads TGCGCCAGCAGCCAAGATATGACTAGAACAGATACGCAGTATTTT. Protein: CASSQDMTRTDTQYF.

Ten or more counts support this clonotype. Here the CDR3 reads CASTVGPLYEQYF. CDR3 DNA: TGTGCCAGCACGGTGGGACCCCTCTACGAGCAGTACTTC. V and J are TRBV27 and TRBJ2-7, with D perhaps assigned TRBD1 or TRBD2 (5 bases each). This CDR3 region has 13 residues. The germline V gene has CDR1 MNHEY and CDR2 SMNVEV (reference sequence). Trimming pared 7 bases from V and 3 bases from J, leaving 13 bases between.

This clonotype was seen at least ten times. This sequence joins TRBV7-2 and TRBJ1-1, with D perhaps matching TRBD1 (5 bases). This CDR3 contains 13 residues. CDR1 and CDR2 (germline): SGHTA, FQGNSA. Between the trimmed V and J ends, which lost 7 bases and 3 bases, there was a span of 12 bases. CDR3 in amino acids: CASITTGYTEAFF. The CDR3 DNA is TGTGCCAGCATCACTACAGGTTACACTGAAGCTTTCTTT.

The chain combines TRBV5-8 with TRBJ2-1; TRBD1 might be the D (5 bases). Per germline, CDR1 SGHTS and CDR2 YDEGEE. V gave up 4 bases and J gave up 7 bases, with 18 bases separating them. This CDR3 comprises 15 residues. The CDR3: CASSRRQFSGNEQFF. DNA for the CDR3: TGTGCCAGCAGCCGCCGACAGTTCTCAGGGAATGAGCAGTTCTTC. Together with reference TRBV5-8 and TRBJ2-1, the CDR3 gives the full variable domain: EAGVTQSPTHLIKTRGQQATLRCSPISGHTSVYWYQQALGLGLQFLLWYDEGEERNRGNFPPRFSGRQFPNYSSELNVNALELEDSALYLCASSRRQFSGNEQFFGPGTRLTVL.

V is TRBV2 and J is TRBJ2-7; D tentatively fits TRBD1 or TRBD2 (5 bases each). V lost 3 bases to trimming and J lost 9 bases, with 24 bases between them. This CDR3 has 16 amino acids. Germline-derived CDR1 and CDR2 are SNHLY and FYNNEI. The CDR3 here is CASSDPGALYDDVQYF. CDR3 in DNA: TGTGCCAGCAGTGATCCCGGGGCCCTCTACGACGACGTGCAGTACTTC.

In this sample, this clonotype turned up many times. This chain uses TRBV7-8 with TRBJ2-7; TRBD2 aligns across 11 bases. Unmatched junction bases numbered 5, after V lost 1 base and J lost 6 bases. The CDR3 length is 15 residues. In germline, CDR1 is SGHVS, CDR2 FQNEAQ. CDR3: CASSLELAGVPEQYF. CDR3 in DNA: TGTGCCAGCAGCTTAGAACTAGCGGGAGTGCCCGAGCAGTACTTC.

This clonotype has just a few counts. J is TRBJ1-6 and V is TRBV6-5, with TRBD1 as a possible D gene (5 bases). CDR1 is MNHEY and CDR2 is SVGAGI in the germline V gene. This CDR3 is 14 amino acids long. V was shortened by 2 bases and J by 6 bases, with 8 bases between the two germline ends. CDR3 DNA: TGTGCCAGCAGTTACCGTCAGGGTAATTCACCCCTCCACTTT. This translates into CASSYRQGNSPLHF.

This sequence joins TRBV27 and TRBJ2-2; tentatively, D is TRBD1 (6 bases). The ends were cut back, 4 bases at V and 5 bases at J, with 14 bases in the middle. The CDR3 is made up of 15 amino acids. The germline CDR1 and CDR2 sequences are MNHEY and SMNVEV (reference sequence). DNA for the CDR3: TGTGCCAGCAGTTCACCAGGGGTTTGGACCGGGGAGCTGTTTTTT. Its translation: CASSSPGVWTGELFF.

This clonotype came up many times. The chain recombines TRBV12-3 or TRBV12-4 with TRBJ2-5, with 8 bases matching TRBD1. The CDR3 covers 16 residues. Trimming took 1 base from V and 1 from J; bases not matched to a gene: 5. The CDR3 nucleotides are TGTGCCAGCAGTTTAGACGACAGGGGATCCCAAGAGACCCAGTACTTC. Its protein product is CASSLDDRGSQETQYF.

This clonotype showed up just a few times. CDR3 loop: CASGGTPLPSTDTQYF. The CDR3 region has the DNA TGTGCCAGCGGGGGGACACCACTCCCTAGCACAGATACGCAGTATTTT. The chain carries TRBV28 and TRBJ2-3; D tentatively fits TRBD1 or TRBD2 (6 bases each). The V and J ends lost 8 bases and 0 bases respectively, with 18 bases between them. Germline V lookup: CDR1 MDHEN, CDR2 SYDVKM. The CDR3 extends over 16 amino acids.